A single sample is the source of the 25 T cell receptor beta chains below, sequenced in a study of cytotoxic CD8 clonotypes in ibrutinib-treated CLL. TCRdb's copy holds only in-frame clones and misses some; the assay was immunoSEQ multiplex PCR. The repertoire holds fewer than 150,000 clones, with around four fifths as singletons. The starting material was PBMCs, obtained after 24 months of ibrutinib treatment. The source is a human donor with chronic lymphocytic leukemia.

The chain employs TRBV7-2 and TRBJ1-5, with TRBD1 matching 7 bases. J lost 6 bases, V lost 4 bases, and 6 bases had no gene match. Germline V gene sequence: CDR1 SGHTA, CDR2 FQGNSA. This CDR3 region has 14 residues. The CDR3 DNA follows: TGTGCCAGCAGCTCCATACAGGGGACTCAGCCCCAGCATTTT. It translates to CASSSIQGTQPQHF.

V is TRBV7-2 and J is TRBJ1-2, with D unresolved. Per germline, CDR1 SGHTA and CDR2 FQGNSA. The CDR3 extends over 14 amino acids. V lost 3 bases and J 5 bases, leaving 13 bases between the germline ends. The CDR3 DNA follows: TGTGCCAGCAGCTTGCAGTCCAGGATATATGGCTACACCTTC. It specifies CASSLQSRIYGYTF.

The rearrangement links TRBV28 to TRBJ2-1, with D hard to call. Germline CDR1 MDHEN, CDR2 SYDVKM. The CDR3 runs 16 residues. V was clipped by 4 bases and J by 5 bases, with 18 bases between them. The CDR3 sequence is CASSSIEGYRDNEQFF. In DNA, the CDR3 is TGTGCCAGCAGTTCCATCGAAGGATACCGCGACAATGAGCAGTTCTTC.

The genes are TRBV14 and TRBJ2-2, with D perhaps given as TRBD1 or TRBD2 (5 bases each). Germline CDR1 is SGHDN and CDR2 is FVKESK. Trimming took off 4 bases at V and 2 bases at J, with 14 bases between the two ends. The CDR3 covers 16 residues. The DNA for the CDR3 is TGTGCCAGCAGCCGACGGGGACCGACCAACACCGGGGAGCTGTTTTTT. Protein: CASSRRGPTNTGELFF.

J is TRBJ1-4 and V is TRBV27; D is ambiguous. This CDR3 contains 13 residues. Trimming took off 6 bases at V and 8 bases at J, with 13 bases between the two ends. Per the germline V gene, CDR1 is MNHEY and CDR2 is SMNVEV (reference sequence). The CDR3 spells CASREITLEKLFF. CDR3 nucleotides: TGTGCCAGCAGGGAGATTACTCTAGAAAAACTGTTTTTT.

This chain uses TRBV5-1 with TRBJ1-3; D unclear. V was trimmed by 0 bases and J by 0 bases, leaving 10 bases between them. Germline V gene data show CDR1 as SGHRS and CDR2 as YFSETQ. The CDR3 length is 16 residues. The CDR3 DNA sequence: TGCGCCAGCAGCTTGGAGGGTCCCCACTCTGGAAACACCATATATTTT. This codes for CASSLEGPHSGNTIYF. Filled out from reference TRBV5-1 and TRBJ1-3, the complete variable domain reads KAGVTQTPRYLIKTRGQQVTLSCSPISGHRSVSWYQQTPGQGLQFLFEYFSETQRNKGNFPGRFSGRQFSNSRSEMNVSTLELGDSALYLCASSLEGPHSGNTIYFGEGSWLTVV.

The V and J genes are TRBV7-2 and TRBJ2-1; TRBD1 might be the D (6 bases). The ends were cut back, 6 bases at V and 15 bases at J, with 15 bases in the middle. CDR3 size: 11 residues. Germline CDR1 is SGHTA and CDR2 is FQGNSA. CDR3 region: CASRRQAVWFF. The CDR3 DNA reads TGTGCCAGCAGAAGACAGGCTGTTTGGTTCTTC.

This clone turned up a few times. The chain uses TRBV5-4 and TRBJ1-4; 7 bases match TRBD1. This CDR3 has 17 residues. Germline loops: CDR1 SGHNT, CDR2 YYREEE (reference sequence). The V gene end was trimmed by 3 bases and the J gene end by 3 bases; junction bases not matched to a gene: 11. The CDR3 coding sequence is TGTGCCAGCAGCTCGGGGGCACCCGGGACAGCTAATGAAAAACTGTTTTTT. It specifies CASSSGAPGTANEKLFF. The variable domain in full, with the rest retrieved from reference TRBV5-4 and TRBJ1-4, is ETGVTQSPTHLIKTRGQQVTLRCSSQSGHNTVSWYQQALGQGPQFIFQYYREEENGRGNFPPRFSGLQFPNYSSELNVNALELDDSALYLCASSSGAPGTANEKLFFGSGTQLSVL.

A single count supports this clone. The chain recombines TRBV7-2 with TRBJ2-3; D not resolved. This CDR3 has 14 amino acids. Germline values: CDR1 SGHTA, CDR2 FQGNSA. V was clipped by 2 bases and J by 0 bases, with 6 bases between them. CDR3 residues: CASSLLTSTDTQYF. The CDR3, as DNA: TGTGCCAGCAGCTTATTGACTAGCACAGATACGCAGTATTTT. Full variable domain (rest looked up from reference TRBV7-2 and TRBJ2-3): GAGVSQSPSNKVTEKGKDVELRCDPISGHTALYWYRQSLGQGLEFLIYFQGNSAPDKSGLPSDRFSAERTGGSVSTLTIQRTQQEDSAVYLCASSLLTSTDTQYFGPGTRLTVL.

Only one count was recorded for this clone. The chain joins TRBV28 to TRBJ2-7; 11 positions agree with TRBD2. Germline lookup yields CDR1 MDHEN and CDR2 SYDVKM. J lost 2 bases, V lost 6 bases, and 6 bases had no gene match. The CDR3 extends over 15 amino acids. CDR3 loop: CASRFGLAGAYEQYF. The CDR3 nucleotides are TGTGCCAGCAGATTCGGACTAGCGGGCGCCTACGAGCAGTACTTC.

This clone appeared a few times. This chain joins TRBV5-1 and TRBJ1-6, with a possible D match to TRBD1 (5 bases). The length of the CDR3 is 13 residues. V gave up 4 bases and J gave up 14 bases, with 16 bases separating them. Germline V lookup: CDR1 SGHRS, CDR2 YFSETQ. The CDR3: CASSPGTAEALHF. The CDR3 coding sequence is TGCGCCAGCAGCCCCGGGACGGCGGAGGCCCTCCACTTT.

The chain combines TRBV19 with TRBJ2-4; D is ambiguous. V was cut by 7 bases and J by 1 base, with 20 bases left in between. The length of the CDR3 is 17 residues. The germline gives CDR1 LNHDA, CDR2 SQIVND (reference sequence). Here the CDR3 reads CASTPGLLRRAKNIQYF. CDR3 nucleotides: TGTGCCAGTACCCCGGGCCTTCTAAGAAGGGCCAAAAACATTCAGTACTTC.

This chain uses TRBV10-3 with TRBJ2-2; 9 bases are a match to TRBD1. CDR3 size: 17 residues. V shed 8 bases and J 5 bases; nucleotides not matched to a gene: 15. CDR1 is ENHRY and CDR2 is SYGVKD in the germline V gene. The CDR3 region has the DNA TGTGCCATCGGGAACCCCAGGGTGGACAGGGGTACCGGGGAGCTGTTTTTT. It codes for CAIGNPRVDRGTGELFF.

This chain connects TRBV18 to TRBJ1-2; maybe TRBD1 (6 bases). Deletions cut 5 bases from V and 0 bases from J, with 13 bases between. This CDR3 has 15 residues. Per germline, CDR1 KGHSH and CDR2 LQKENI. The CDR3 here is CASSASQGANYGYTF. CDR3 DNA: TGTGCCAGCTCAGCCTCACAGGGAGCTAACTATGGCTACACCTTC.

The chain combines TRBV10-3 with TRBJ2-4, with 10 bases that match TRBD2. J lost 5 bases, V lost 1 base, and 2 bases had no gene match. The CDR3 is 15 residues long. Germline CDR1 and CDR2: ENHRY and SYGVKD. The CDR3 DNA reads TGTGCCATCAGTGAGTTTGGACTAGCGGAAAACATTCAGTACTTC. This translates into CAISEFGLAENIQYF.

CDR3 region: CATSGGLEETQYF. The CDR3 DNA follows: TGTGCCACCAGCGGGGGACTAGAAGAGACCCAGTACTTC. This chain links TRBV15 with TRBJ2-5; TRBD2 agrees at 8 bases. With V trimmed by 5 bases and J by 3 bases, 2 bases remained unmatched. Per the germline V gene, CDR1 is LNHNV and CDR2 is YYDKDF (reference sequence). The CDR3 sequence is 13 residues long.

CDR3 loop: CASSSHTGGDTEAFF. The CDR3 coding sequence is TGCGCCAGCAGCTCGCACACAGGGGGTGACACTGAAGCTTTCTTT. V usage is TRBV5-1 and J usage is TRBJ1-1; 8 nucleotides match TRBD1. The V gene's germline CDR1 is SGHRS and CDR2 YFSETQ. With 3 bases clipped from V and 3 bases from J, the junction kept 7 bases outside the gene matches. The CDR3 sequence is 15 residues long.

The V gene is TRBV7-2, the J gene TRBJ2-2, with 8 nucleotides matching TRBD2. Germline V gene sequence: CDR1 SGHTA, CDR2 FQGNSA. This CDR3 is built from 15 residues. V was clipped by 2 bases and J by 7 bases; unmatched bases: 6. In DNA, the CDR3 is TGTGCCAGCAGCTTAAGGGGACTAGGGGGCGGGGAGCTGTTTTTT. Translation: CASSLRGLGGGELFF.

V is TRBV2 and J is TRBJ2-7; 7 bases map to TRBD1. Germline CDR1 reads SNHLY; CDR2 reads FYNNEI. CDR3 size: 17 residues. With V trimmed by 8 bases and J by 2 bases, 18 bases remained unmatched. The CDR3: CASSRTPARGPTYEQYF. CDR3 nucleotides: TGTGCCAGCTCCCGAACCCCTGCGAGGGGGCCAACCTACGAGCAGTACTTC. Based on the CDR3 plus reference TRBV2 and TRBJ2-7, the full variable domain is EPEVTQTPSHQVTQMGQEVILRCVPISNHLYFYWYRQILGQKVEFLVSFYNNEISEKSEIFDDQFSVERPDGSNFTLKIRSTKLEDSAMYFCASSRTPARGPTYEQYFGPGTRLTVT.

The gene calls are TRBV7-9 and TRBJ2-7; a weak D match, TRBD2 (5 bases). The ends were cut back, 3 bases at V and 3 bases at J, with 15 bases in the middle. The CDR3 sequence is 15 residues long. Germline V lookup: CDR1 SEHNR, CDR2 FQNEAQ (reference sequence). The DNA for the CDR3 is TGTGCCAGCAGCTTCGCAGGAGGTAGAAACTACGAGCAGTACTTC. Translating gives CASSFAGGRNYEQYF.

The chain has TRBV19 and TRBJ1-5, with 7 bases aligning to TRBD1. Germline CDR1 is LNHDA and CDR2 is SQIVND (reference sequence). The CDR3 spans 13 residues. The J segment lost 11 bases and the V segment lost 4 bases, leaving 8 bases of the junction unmatched. CDR3 coding DNA: TGTGCCAGTAGTAGGGACAGCAATTGGGCCCAGCATTTT. Translating it yields CASSRDSNWAQHF. Complete variable domain (other parts from reference TRBV19 and TRBJ1-5): DGGITQSPKYLFRKEGQNVTLSCEQNLNHDAMYWYRQDPGQGLRLIYYSQIVNDFQKGDIAEGYSVSREKKESFPLTVTSAQKNPTAFYLCASSRDSNWAQHFGDGTRLSIL.

The gene calls are TRBV19 and TRBJ2-7; TRBD1 matches at 9 bases. J gave up 1 base and V 6 bases, and 7 bases lay outside the gene matches. The CDR3 has 15 amino acids. CDR1 is LNHDA, CDR2 SQIVND, per germline (reference sequence). CDR3 nucleotides: TGTGCCAGTAGGCTGGGACAGGGAAATTCCTACGAGCAGTACTTC. This codes for CASRLGQGNSYEQYF.

V gene TRBV7-3 combines with J gene TRBJ2-2, with a weak D call TRBD2 (6 bases). Germline loops: CDR1 SGHTA, CDR2 FQGTGA. The CDR3 is 15 amino acids. Trimming shortened V by 7 bases and J by 0 bases, and 12 bases separated the two germline ends. The CDR3 here is CASTLGGANTGELFF. CDR3 DNA sequence: TGTGCCAGCACCCTAGGAGGGGCGAACACCGGGGAGCTGTTTTTT.

V usage is TRBV5-1 and J usage is TRBJ1-2; 7 positions match TRBD1. CDR3 size: 17 residues. Germline assignment: CDR1 SGHRS and CDR2 YFSETQ. V was pared by 3 bases and J by 8 bases, with 19 bases of the junction left unmatched. CDR3: CASSSGLWTGGAEGYTF. CDR3 in DNA: TGCGCCAGCAGCTCGGGCCTCTGGACAGGCGGCGCAGAAGGCTACACCTTC.

The chain recombines TRBV18 with TRBJ1-4; D perhaps matches TRBD1 (6 bases). The germline V and J ends were trimmed by 4 bases and 8 bases, with 14 bases remaining between them. The CDR3 extends over 14 amino acids. The germline gives CDR1 KGHSH, CDR2 LQKENI. The CDR3 coding sequence is TGTGCCAGCTCACGTACAGGGATAGGGGAAAAACTGTTTTTT. It specifies CASSRTGIGEKLFF.